These T cell receptor beta chains were read from a single sample in a study of CD8 T cells in ankylosing spondylitis. TCRdb processed the 5' RACE reads anew with MiXCR; each CDR3 protein has one entry. The sample comprises 27,000 or so distinct CDR3 sequences, approximately 8% of which are singletons, and approximately 31% rests with the top ten. The material sequenced was blood. These receptors were collected from a male donor with ankylosing spondylitis or in good health (not recorded which). Both conserved end residues are part of each CDR3. The order of the fields is D gene, V gene, J gene, clone size, CDR3 DNA, CDR3 protein. The D gene is left open where the match is weak. The size of a clone is reported for some rows only, either as once, few or many, or as a class for expanded clones.

d_call: TRBD2
v_call: TRBV7-2
j_call: TRBJ2-3
clone_size: few
cdr3_nt: TGTGCCAGCAGCGGGGGAGGGCCAAATACGCAGTATTTT
cdr3_aa: CASSGGGPNTQYF

d_call: .
v_call: TRBV7-2
j_call: TRBJ2-1
clone_size: few
cdr3_nt: TGTGCCAGCAGCTTAAGGCCGGACCCCTACAATGAGCAGTTCTTC
cdr3_aa: CASSLRPDPYNEQFF

d_call: TRBD2
v_call: TRBV20-1
j_call: TRBJ2-1
clone_size: .
cdr3_nt: TGCAGTACATCCGGGACTAGCGGGCTATACAATGAGCAGTTCTTC
cdr3_aa: CSTSGTSGLYNEQFF

d_call: .
v_call: TRBV12-3/TRBV12-4
j_call: TRBJ2-5
clone_size: many
cdr3_nt: TGTGCCAGCAGTTTAGCGTTCCACCTACAAGAGACCCAGTACTTC
cdr3_aa: CASSLAFHLQETQYF

d_call: .
v_call: TRBV6-2/TRBV6-3
j_call: TRBJ2-6
clone_size: few
cdr3_nt: TGTGCCAGCAACCAGAGGTCTGGGGCCAACGTCCTGACTTTC
cdr3_aa: CASNQRSGANVLTF

d_call: .
v_call: TRBV18
j_call: TRBJ1-4
clone_size: .
cdr3_nt: TGTGCCAGCTCAGGGCGACGGGGGAGTAATGAAAAACTGTTTTTT
cdr3_aa: CASSGRRGSNEKLFF

d_call: .
v_call: TRBV7-2
j_call: TRBJ2-5
clone_size: many
cdr3_nt: TGTGCCAGCAGCTTAGCTTCCCCCCGGGAGACCCAGTACTTC
cdr3_aa: CASSLASPRETQYF

d_call: TRBD2
v_call: TRBV12-3/TRBV12-4
j_call: TRBJ2-7
clone_size: many
cdr3_nt: TGTGCCAGCAGTCCCACAGCGGGAGGGCCTGGTGAGCAGTACTTC
cdr3_aa: CASSPTAGGPGEQYF

d_call: .
v_call: TRBV28
j_call: TRBJ1-5
clone_size: few
cdr3_nt: TGTGCCAGCAGTTTTACGCAGGGGAGGGCTCAGCCCCAGCATTTT
cdr3_aa: CASSFTQGRAQPQHF

d_call: .
v_call: TRBV28
j_call: TRBJ2-3
clone_size: medium-sized
cdr3_nt: TGTGCCAGCACCCCTCCCCGTGGTACGCAGTATTTT
cdr3_aa: CASTPPRGTQYF

d_call: .
v_call: TRBV12-3/TRBV12-4
j_call: TRBJ1-1
clone_size: many
cdr3_nt: TGTGCCACCCGGAGGGGCGAGGTTTTGGGTGAAGCTTTCTTT
cdr3_aa: CATRRGEVLGEAFF

d_call: TRBD2
v_call: TRBV7-3
j_call: TRBJ2-1
clone_size: .
cdr3_nt: TGTGCCAGCAGCTTAATGACTAGCGGGAGACCCCCGTACAATGAGCAGTTCTTC
cdr3_aa: CASSLMTSGRPPYNEQFF

d_call: .
v_call: TRBV20-1
j_call: TRBJ2-1
clone_size: few
cdr3_nt: TGCAGTGCTAGAGATCTGGGGGTCAATGAGCAGTTCTTC
cdr3_aa: CSARDLGVNEQFF

d_call: .
v_call: TRBV11-2
j_call: TRBJ2-1
clone_size: many
cdr3_nt: TGTGCCAGCAGCTTAGGCAGGGTCCATGAGCAGTTCTTC
cdr3_aa: CASSLGRVHEQFF

d_call: .
v_call: TRBV2
j_call: TRBJ2-5
clone_size: few
cdr3_nt: TGTGCCAGCAGTGAACAGACGGGCAGGTTGGAGACCCAGTACTTC
cdr3_aa: CASSEQTGRLETQYF

d_call: TRBD2
v_call: TRBV12-3/TRBV12-4
j_call: TRBJ2-5
clone_size: few
cdr3_nt: TGTGCCAGTAGTTCCGGGACTAGCGGGAGGGCCTTAGCTGAGACCCAGTACTTC
cdr3_aa: CASSSGTSGRALAETQYF

d_call: .
v_call: TRBV29-1
j_call: TRBJ2-5
clone_size: many
cdr3_nt: TGCAGCGTACGCGGACCCCGAGGGGCCCAGTACTTC
cdr3_aa: CSVRGPRGAQYF

d_call: TRBD1
v_call: TRBV7-2
j_call: TRBJ2-5
clone_size: .
cdr3_nt: TGTGCCAGCAGCCCGGCCGGGACAGGGGTCCAAGAGACCCAGTACTTC
cdr3_aa: CASSPAGTGVQETQYF

d_call: TRBD1
v_call: TRBV2
j_call: TRBJ2-2
clone_size: .
cdr3_nt: TGTGCCAGCAGTGGACAGGGGATGAACACCGGGGAGCTGTTTTTT
cdr3_aa: CASSGQGMNTGELFF

d_call: TRBD1
v_call: TRBV7-3
j_call: TRBJ2-5
clone_size: .
cdr3_nt: TGTGCCAGCAGCCTCCGGGGACAGGGCTGGGAGACCCAGTACTTC
cdr3_aa: CASSLRGQGWETQYF

d_call: TRBD2
v_call: TRBV30
j_call: TRBJ2-3
clone_size: many
cdr3_nt: TGTGCCTGGAGAAAGGGACTAGCGGGAAGCACAGATACGCAGTATTTT
cdr3_aa: CAWRKGLAGSTDTQYF

d_call: .
v_call: TRBV12-3/TRBV12-4
j_call: TRBJ1-1
clone_size: .
cdr3_nt: TGTGCCAGCAGTTTTGGGCACCAGAACACTGAAGCTTTCTTT
cdr3_aa: CASSFGHQNTEAFF

d_call: TRBD2
v_call: TRBV20-1
j_call: TRBJ2-2
clone_size: .
cdr3_nt: TGCAGTGCTAGCGGGGGGGCCACCGGGGAGCTGTTTTTT
cdr3_aa: CSASGGATGELFF

d_call: TRBD2
v_call: TRBV12-3/TRBV12-4
j_call: TRBJ2-1
clone_size: few
cdr3_nt: TGTGCCAGCAGTTATAGCGGGGGGGACAATGAGCAGTTCTTC
cdr3_aa: CASSYSGGDNEQFF

d_call: .
v_call: TRBV20-1
j_call: TRBJ2-4
clone_size: few
cdr3_nt: TGCAGTGCTAGGGGAGGGGGACAGAATTCCAAAAACATTCAGTACTTC
cdr3_aa: CSARGGGQNSKNIQYF

d_call: .
v_call: TRBV20-1
j_call: TRBJ1-1
clone_size: .
cdr3_nt: TGCAGTGCTAGGGCGGCTTTGGGCGGGGGGAACACTGAAGCTTTCTTT
cdr3_aa: CSARAALGGGNTEAFF

d_call: .
v_call: TRBV7-2
j_call: TRBJ2-2
clone_size: many
cdr3_nt: TGTGCCAGCAGCCCCGCGGGCCCTGGAACCGGGGAGCTGTTTTTT
cdr3_aa: CASSPAGPGTGELFF

d_call: .
v_call: TRBV7-9
j_call: TRBJ1-1
clone_size: .
cdr3_nt: TGTGCCAGCAGCCGGACTTCGGGCACTGAAGCTTTCTTT
cdr3_aa: CASSRTSGTEAFF

d_call: .
v_call: TRBV15
j_call: TRBJ1-1
clone_size: .
cdr3_nt: TGTGTCACCAGCAGAGATTACGGGAACACTGAAGCTTTCTTT
cdr3_aa: CVTSRDYGNTEAFF

d_call: .
v_call: TRBV4-3
j_call: TRBJ2-1
clone_size: many
cdr3_nt: TGCGCCAGCAGCCAAATCCGGAATGAGCAGTTCTTC
cdr3_aa: CASSQIRNEQFF

d_call: .
v_call: TRBV29-1
j_call: TRBJ2-2
clone_size: .
cdr3_nt: TGCAGCGTCCGACAGACCGGGGAGCTGTTTTTT
cdr3_aa: CSVRQTGELFF

d_call: .
v_call: TRBV12-3/TRBV12-4
j_call: TRBJ1-1
clone_size: .
cdr3_nt: TGTGCCAGCAGTTCACAGGGAACTGAAGCTTTCTTT
cdr3_aa: CASSSQGTEAFF

d_call: .
v_call: TRBV5-5
j_call: TRBJ2-2
clone_size: .
cdr3_nt: TGTGCCAGCAGCTTAGGTTGGCGTTCCGGGGAGCTGTTTTTT
cdr3_aa: CASSLGWRSGELFF

d_call: TRBD1
v_call: TRBV5-6
j_call: TRBJ2-3
clone_size: .
cdr3_nt: TGTGCCAGCAGCTGGAGGGACAGGCCCAACACAGATACGCAGTATTTT
cdr3_aa: CASSWRDRPNTDTQYF

d_call: .
v_call: TRBV20-1
j_call: TRBJ2-3
clone_size: few
cdr3_nt: TGCAGTGCTAAGAGGGGGGCTGGTCCCCCAGATACGCAGTATTTT
cdr3_aa: CSAKRGAGPPDTQYF

d_call: .
v_call: TRBV5-1
j_call: TRBJ2-7
clone_size: .
cdr3_nt: TGCGCCAGCAGCTTGGGTCCGGCCTACGAGCAGTACTTC
cdr3_aa: CASSLGPAYEQYF

d_call: TRBD2
v_call: TRBV29-1
j_call: TRBJ2-7
clone_size: many
cdr3_nt: TGCAGCGTTGACAGCGGGAGGGCGACGGGGGAGCAGTACTTC
cdr3_aa: CSVDSGRATGEQYF

d_call: TRBD1
v_call: TRBV9
j_call: TRBJ2-7
clone_size: .
cdr3_nt: TGTGCCAGCAGCGTAGGACAGGGTGGGACCTACGAGCAGTACTTC
cdr3_aa: CASSVGQGGTYEQYF

d_call: .
v_call: TRBV7-7
j_call: TRBJ2-3
clone_size: few
cdr3_nt: TGTGCCAGCAGCCCCCCCTACGATCATACGCAGTATTTT
cdr3_aa: CASSPPYDHTQYF

d_call: .
v_call: TRBV5-1
j_call: TRBJ2-1
clone_size: many
cdr3_nt: TGCGCCAGCAGCTTGTTGTCGGGAGAACATGAGCAGTTCTTC
cdr3_aa: CASSLLSGEHEQFF